One sample yielded the 11 T cell receptor beta chains listed below, sequenced in a study of OX40 agonist ivuxolimab in advanced cancers. TCRdb's copy holds only in-frame clones and misses some; the assay was immunoSEQ multiplex PCR. The profile shows around 100,000 clones, roughly 90% of them singletons. The specimen comprised CD4+ or CD8+ T cells sorted from blood, sampled in a trial of the OX40 agonist ivuxolimab. Receptors were obtained from an adult with an advanced solid tumor such as melanoma, head and neck, liver or kidney cancer.

This rearrangement joins TRBV27 to TRBJ2-1; the match to TRBD2 covers 7 bases. V trimming: 10 bases; J trimming: 2 bases; junction bases outside the gene matches: 8. The length of the CDR3 is 14 residues. The germline V gene encodes CDR1 MNHEY and CDR2 SMNVEV (reference sequence). The CDR3 nucleotides read TGTGCCACCAAACCGGGGGGTCCCTACAATGAGCAGTTCTTC. This codes for CATKPGGPYNEQFF.

V usage is TRBV27 and J usage is TRBJ1-1, with D unresolved. CDR1 is MNHEY and CDR2 is SMNVEV in the germline V gene (reference sequence). This CDR3 has 15 amino acids. Deletions cut 5 bases from V and 2 bases from J, with 15 bases between. The CDR3: CASSDPWTFNTEAFF. Written as DNA, the CDR3 is TGTGCCAGCAGTGACCCTTGGACCTTCAACACTGAAGCTTTCTTT.

The gene calls are TRBV30 and TRBJ1-1; no definite D call. Trimming shortened V by 8 bases and J by 1 base, and 14 bases separated the two germline ends. Germline assignment: CDR1 GTSNPN and CDR2 SVGIG (reference sequence). The CDR3 sequence is 13 residues long. CDR3 loop: CALRRGSNTEAFF. The CDR3, as DNA: TGTGCCCTACGGCGGGGTTCGAACACTGAAGCTTTCTTT.

Ten or more counts support this clone. The rearrangement uses TRBV6-6 and TRBJ1-1, with no clear D. The germline V gene encodes CDR1 MNHNY and CDR2 SVGAGI (reference sequence). V dropped 4 bases and J dropped 0 bases, with 6 bases sitting between them. The CDR3 has 13 amino acids. The CDR3 loop reads CASSSGVNTEAFF. DNA for the CDR3: TGTGCCAGCAGTTCCGGGGTGAACACTGAAGCTTTCTTT.

The CDR3 bases are TGTGCCAGTAGTACCACCCGGGGCCGGGGAAATCAGCCCCAGCATTTT. Translating it yields CASSTTRGRGNQPQHF. The V and J genes are TRBV19 and TRBJ1-5; TRBD1 is a possible D gene (5 bases). Per the germline V gene, CDR1 is LNHDA and CDR2 is SQIVND (reference sequence). V lost 4 bases and J lost 4, with 17 bases in between. CDR3 length: 16 amino acids.

The rearrangement uses TRBV7-9 and TRBJ1-2, with a tentative D call TRBD1 (5 bases). The CDR3 covers 15 residues. Germline CDR1 reads SEHNR; CDR2 reads FQNEAQ (reference sequence). Trimming cost V 4 bases and J 7 bases, with 19 bases left between them. The CDR3 nucleotides are TGTGCCAGCAGCTCCTTTACGCGCCCGGGACCTGGCTACACCTTC. Its protein product is CASSSFTRPGPGYTF.

The V call is TRBV18, the J call TRBJ1-5; 12 positions match TRBD1. CDR1 and CDR2 (germline): KGHSH, LQKENI. The CDR3 extends over 15 amino acids. The trim removed 6 bases at V and 6 bases at J, leaving 6 bases unmatched. CDR3 loop: CASSPGTGGFQPQHF. For the CDR3, the DNA is TGTGCCAGCTCGCCCGGGACAGGGGGCTTTCAGCCCCAGCATTTT. Variable domain in full (rest from reference TRBV18 and TRBJ1-5): NAGVMQNPRHLVRRRGQEARLRCSPMKGHSHVYWYRQLPEEGLKFMVYLQKENIIDESGMPKERFSAEFPKEGPSILRIQQVVRGDSAAYFCASSPGTGGFQPQHFGDGTRLSIL.

V gene TRBV19 combines with J gene TRBJ2-4, with 8 bases that match TRBD1. The J segment lost 1 base and the V segment lost 10 bases, leaving 6 bases of the junction unmatched. CDR3 size: 14 residues. CDR1 and CDR2 from the germline V gene are LNHDA and SQIVND (reference sequence). CDR3 sequence (DNA): TGTGCCACCTCATGGGACAGGGCCAAAAACATTCAGTACTTC. It specifies CATSWDRAKNIQYF. Looking up the rest from reference TRBV19 and TRBJ2-4 gives the full variable domain: DGGITQSPKYLFRKEGQNVTLSCEQNLNHDAMYWYRQDPGQGLRLIYYSQIVNDFQKGDIAEGYSVSREKKESFPLTVTSAQKNPTAFYLCATSWDRAKNIQYFGAGTRLSVL.

This clone is a singleton in its sample. The V gene is TRBV7-9, the J gene TRBJ2-5; weak D call: TRBD2 (7 bases). This CDR3 contains 17 residues. The germline V gene has CDR1 SEHNR and CDR2 FQNEAQ (reference sequence). Deletions cut 0 bases from V and 5 bases from J, with 19 bases between. The CDR3 coding sequence is TGTGCCAGCAGCTTAGCGGGAGGGGGAGGGCCCTCGGAGACCCAGTACTTC. Amino acid sequence: CASSLAGGGGPSETQYF.

This clone was picked up one time. The rearrangement uses TRBV5-4 and TRBJ2-7; maybe TRBD2 (5 bases). V was trimmed by 4 bases and J by 1 base, leaving 12 bases between them. Germline V CDR1 and CDR2: SGHNT, YYREEE (reference sequence). There are 14 residues in the CDR3. CDR3: CASSPRVGSYEQYF. Here the CDR3 DNA reads TGTGCCAGCAGCCCGAGGGTTGGATCCTACGAGCAGTACTTC.

DNA for the CDR3: TGTGCCAGCGGGACAGCCAACTATGGCTACACCTTC. Amino acids: CASGTANYGYTF. This chain uses TRBV2 with TRBJ1-2; 7 bases are a match to TRBD1. CDR3 length: 12 residues. The germline CDR1 and CDR2 sequences are SNHLY and FYNNEI. The V segment lost 8 bases and the J segment 2 bases; nucleotides outside the gene matches: 2.